This T cell receptor (beta chain) was obtained from a study of T-cell reconstitution after alpha-beta-depleted transplantation in children. Preparing the TCRbeta library involved the use of unique molecular identifiers. TCRdb reprocessed the PCR reads via MiXCR and lists one record per CDR3 protein. The table has about 580,000 distinct CDR3 sequences, about 23% seen once. This clonotype came up many times. Its antigen is still unknown. Study-level points and caveats: Recipient T cells and thymic progenitors that survived were the source of the high TCRbeta diversity seen at day 60 in some patients. Reportedly, only several hundred clones from non-depleted graft cells drove alpha-beta T-cell counts at about two months. The authors attributed T-cell counts and diversity one year after transplant mostly to newly produced T cells.

Deletions cut 3 bases from V and 3 bases from J, with 14 bases between. This CDR3 is 15 amino acids long. This receptor was taken from a boy younger than two who had a stem cell transplant for acute myeloid leukemia, so the T cells may come from the graft donor. The rearrangement joins TRBV12-3 or TRBV12-4 to TRBJ1-2; TRBD1 might be the D (6 bases). This specimen consisted of PBMCs, mostly from graft donor cells, obtained 360 days after TCRalphabeta/CD19-depleted stem cell transplant. The CDR3 coding sequence is TGTGCCAGCAGTTTCGTAGGGGGGGCGGACTATGGCTACACCTTC. Protein sequence: CASSFVGGADYGYTF.